The 26 T cell receptor beta chains listed next were all sequenced from one sample in a study of cytomegalovirus exposure and HLA in healthy donors. Vbeta (60) and Jbeta (13) primers were used in the PCR. Only in-frame clones appear in the TCRdb table, and some are missing; sequencing was by immunoSEQ multiplex PCR. The sample lists more than 85,000 clones; 60% to 80% were seen once. Sequencing used PBMCs. These receptors originate from a female donor in good health and CMV-seronegative.

The chain uses TRBV7-2 and TRBJ2-7; D may be TRBD2 (5 bases). CDR1 and CDR2 (germline): SGHTA, FQGNSA. Trimming cost V 5 bases and J 2 bases, with 7 bases left between them. The length of the CDR3 is 12 residues. The CDR3 protein is CASSSGTYEQYF. In DNA, the CDR3 is TGTGCCAGCAGCAGCGGAACCTACGAGCAGTACTTC.

This clone was seen a handful of times. This chain uses TRBV30 with TRBJ1-6, with D possibly matching TRBD1 (5 bases). CDR1 GTSNPN and CDR2 SVGIG come from the germline V gene (reference sequence). Trimming left V 1 base short and J 7 bases short, with 17 bases between. This CDR3 is 16 amino acids long. The CDR3 coding sequence is TGTGCCTGGAGTGCGTTATTCAGGGATAGCAATTCACCCCTCCACTTT. Amino acid sequence: CAWSALFRDSNSPLHF.

This clone was detected once. The chain couples TRBV19 to TRBJ2-1; 11 bases are a match to TRBD2. Per germline, CDR1 LNHDA and CDR2 SQIVND (reference sequence). CDR3 length: 15 residues. With V trimmed by 6 bases and J by 9 bases, 10 bases remained unmatched. The CDR3 is CASRSSGRVSGEQFF. DNA of the CDR3: TGTGCCAGTAGGAGTAGCGGGAGGGTCAGTGGTGAGCAGTTCTTC.

The chain joins TRBV29-1 to TRBJ2-3; TRBD2 agrees at 11 bases. CDR3 length equals 14 residues. V lost 5 bases and J lost 7; bases outside the gene matches: 8. Germline V lookup: CDR1 SQVTM, CDR2 ANQGSEA. This CDR3 is CSVRDSGGAHTQYF. The CDR3 DNA follows: TGCAGCGTTCGTGATAGCGGGGGGGCCCATACGCAGTATTTT.

The chain joins TRBV7-2 to TRBJ1-6, with 8 bases identical to TRBD1. V shed 2 bases, J shed 13 bases, and the junction held 10 bases outside the gene matches. CDR1 and CDR2 from the germline V gene are SGHTA and FQGNSA. This CDR3 is built from 15 residues. The CDR3 DNA follows: TGTGCCAGCAGCTTAATGCAGGGGGCGGAATGGCCCCTCCACTTT. The encoded protein is CASSLMQGAEWPLHF.

The sample holds a few counts of this clone. In nucleotides, the CDR3 is TGTGCCAGCAGTTCCAGGGTAGGGACTGAAGCTTTCTTT. Translation gives CASSSRVGTEAFF. The chain has TRBV27 and TRBJ1-1, with D possibly matching TRBD1 (5 bases). CDR1 MNHEY and CDR2 SMNVEV come from the germline V gene (reference sequence). This CDR3 region has 13 residues. The V end lost 4 bases, the J end lost 5 bases, and 11 bases lay between the germline ends.

The J gene is TRBJ2-7, the V gene TRBV18; TRBD2 agrees at 16 bases. The CDR3 covers 16 residues. CDR1 and CDR2 from the germline V gene are KGHSH and LQKENI. Trimming took 2 bases from V and 5 from J; bases not matched to a gene: 3. CDR3 DNA: TGTGCCAGCTCACCAGGGACTAGCGGGGGGGCCAACGAGCAGTACTTC. Its translation: CASSPGTSGGANEQYF.

This rearrangement joins TRBV29-1 to TRBJ2-1; a possible D gene is TRBD2 (6 bases). The CDR3 is 16 amino acids. V was pared by 3 bases and J by 1 base, with 16 bases between. CDR1 SQVTM and CDR2 ANQGSEA come from the germline V gene. CDR3 DNA sequence: TGCAGCGTTGAGGGAGGCCCCAGTGGATCCTACAATGAGCAGTTCTTC. Amino acid sequence: CSVEGGPSGSYNEQFF.

The J gene is TRBJ2-3, the V gene TRBV6-1; 8 bases line up with TRBD2. Looked up from germline, CDR1 is MNHNS and CDR2 is SASEGT. The junction had 14 bases not matched to a gene; V was cut back by 4 bases and J by 5 bases. This CDR3 contains 17 residues. CDR3 region: CASSAEFKRERGDTQYF. The CDR3, as DNA: TGTGCCAGCAGTGCAGAATTCAAGCGGGAGAGGGGAGATACGCAGTATTTT.

The chain has TRBV19 and TRBJ2-2, with D perhaps matching TRBD1 (6 bases). The CDR3 sequence is 16 residues long. Germline V CDR1 and CDR2: LNHDA, SQIVND (reference sequence). V gave up 3 bases and J gave up 1 base, with 12 bases separating them. Here the CDR3 reads CASSIPRQVNTGELFF. The CDR3, as DNA: TGTGCCAGTAGTATTCCGAGACAGGTGAACACCGGGGAGCTGTTTTTT.

This clone was observed a few times. The CDR3 DNA reads TGTGCCAGCAGCTTAGTCTTTTACAGGGGCCCAAATAGCAATCAGCCCCAGCATTTT. The encoded protein is CASSLVFYRGPNSNQPQHF. The J gene is TRBJ1-5, the V gene TRBV7-9; 7 bases agree with TRBD1. CDR1 is SEHNR and CDR2 is FQNEAQ in the germline V gene (reference sequence). V shed 1 base, J shed 0 bases, and the junction held 12 bases outside the gene matches. The CDR3 spans 19 residues. The full variable domain, with the rest looked up from reference TRBV7-9 and TRBJ1-5, is DTGVSQNPRHKITKRGQNVTFRCDPISEHNRLYWYRQTLGQGPEFLTYFQNEAQLEKSRLLSDRFSAERPKGSFSTLEIQRTEQGDSAMYLCASSLVFYRGPNSNQPQHFGDGTRLSIL.

V gene TRBV6-1 combines with J gene TRBJ2-7; 11 bases align to TRBD2. CDR1 MNHNS and CDR2 SASEGT come from the germline V gene. CDR3 length equals 15 residues. Trimming cost V 5 bases and J 5 bases; bases outside gene matches: 8. The CDR3 coding sequence is TGTGCCAGCAGTCCTACTAGCGGGAGTATCGACGAGCAGTACTTC. This translates into CASSPTSGSIDEQYF.

The rearrangement links TRBV7-8 to TRBJ2-5, with a tentative D call TRBD1 (5 bases). CDR1 and CDR2 (germline): SGHVS, FQNEAQ. The CDR3 spans 15 residues. Trimming took 5 bases from V and 4 from J, leaving 17 bases between them. For the CDR3, the DNA is TGTGCCAGCAGCCCAGCCCGACAGACCCTAGAGACCCAGTACTTC. Translated: CASSPARQTLETQYF.

This chain links TRBV9 with TRBJ2-1, with 13 positions matching TRBD2. The CDR3 consists of 15 residues. V lost 3 bases to trimming and J lost 8 bases; unmatched junction nucleotides: 5. Germline V CDR1 and CDR2: SGDLS, YYNGEE. The CDR3 loop reads CASSARTSGSYEQFF. In DNA, the CDR3 is TGTGCCAGCAGCGCCCGGACTAGCGGGAGTTATGAGCAGTTCTTC.

This rearrangement joins TRBV7-2 to TRBJ2-3, with D perhaps matching TRBD2 (6 bases). The CDR3 is made up of 16 amino acids. Germline V CDR1 and CDR2: SGHTA, FQGNSA. With 5 bases removed from V and 3 bases from J, the gap between germline ends came to 18 bases. CDR3: CASSIPAGGRTDTQYF. CDR3 nucleotides: TGTGCCAGCAGCATCCCGGCCGGGGGACGGACAGATACGCAGTATTTT. Using reference TRBV7-2 and TRBJ2-3 for the parts outside the CDR3, the full variable domain is GAGVSQSPSNKVTEKGKDVELRCDPISGHTALYWYRQSLGQGLEFLIYFQGNSAPDKSGLPSDRFSAERTGGSVSTLTIQRTQQEDSAVYLCASSIPAGGRTDTQYFGPGTRLTVL.

This clone has only a few counts. This sequence joins TRBV21-1 and TRBJ2-1; the table assigns TRBD2, which was not confirmed against the DNA. TRBV21-1 is termed a pseudogene. CDR3 length equals 9 residues. The CDR3 here is CASRTSGFF. The CDR3 DNA is TGTGCCAGCCGGACTAGCGGCTTCTTC.

This clone was seen just once. V is TRBV5-4 and J is TRBJ1-5; D ambiguous. This CDR3 contains 13 residues. Trimming shortened V by 0 bases and J by 11 bases, and 12 bases separated the two germline ends. Germline values: CDR1 SGHNT, CDR2 YYREEE (reference sequence). The CDR3 region is CASSLDASEAQHF. CDR3 nucleotide sequence: TGTGCCAGCAGCTTGGATGCCTCTGAGGCCCAGCATTTT.

This clone turned up a few times. The CDR3 sequence is CASIGTGGWTEAFF. The CDR3 DNA follows: TGTGCCAGCATTGGGACAGGGGGCTGGACTGAAGCTTTCTTT. The genes are TRBV28 and TRBJ1-1, with 12 bases identical to TRBD1. Germline V gives CDR1 MDHEN, CDR2 SYDVKM. Germline trimming cut 7 bases from V and 5 bases from J; bases unmatched to any gene: 5. The CDR3 length is 14 residues.

This chain joins TRBV6-6 and TRBJ1-6; 9 positions match TRBD1. Germline-derived CDR1 and CDR2 are MNHNY and SVGAGI (reference sequence). The CDR3 is 14 amino acids. V was clipped by 6 bases and J by 11 bases; unmatched bases: 8. CDR3 sequence (DNA): TGTGCCAGCAGAGCCGGGACAGGGTGGACACCCCTCCACTTT. Residues: CASRAGTGWTPLHF.

CDR3 nucleotides: TGTGCCAGCAGCGACGGACAGGCCCTCCACTTT. It specifies CASSDGQALHF. This rearrangement joins TRBV6-5 to TRBJ1-6, with 7 bases aligning to TRBD1. The germline CDR1 and CDR2 sequences are MNHEY and SVGAGI. The length of the CDR3 is 11 residues. J gave up 14 bases and V 6 bases, and 4 bases lay outside the gene matches.

This clone showed up just once. This chain connects TRBV18 to TRBJ1-1, with 10 bases aligning to TRBD1. CDR3 length: 18 residues. The V gene end was trimmed by 2 bases and the J gene end by 0 bases; junction bases not matched to a gene: 9. Germline CDR1 and CDR2: KGHSH and LQKENI. Here the CDR3 DNA reads TGTGCCAGCTCACCATACGGGGGGACAGGGGAAATGAACACTGAAGCTTTCTTT. Translation gives CASSPYGGTGEMNTEAFF.

This sequence joins TRBV30 and TRBJ2-1; TRBD2 agrees at 13 bases. The CDR3 is 14 residues long. V shed 4 bases, J shed 9 bases, and the junction held 6 bases outside the gene matches. The germline V gene encodes CDR1 GTSNPN and CDR2 SVGIG (reference sequence). The CDR3 coding sequence is TGTGCCTGGAAAGGACTAGCGGGAGTTGGTGAGCAGTTCTTC. Translating it yields CAWKGLAGVGEQFF. Full variable domain (missing parts from reference TRBV30 and TRBJ2-1): SQTIHQWPATLVQPVGSPLSLECTVEGTSNPNLYWYRQAAGRGLQLLFYSVGIGQISSEVPQNLSASRPQDRQFILSSKKLLLSDSGFYLCAWKGLAGVGEQFFGPGTRLTVL.

V gene TRBV28 combines with J gene TRBJ2-1, with 8 positions matching TRBD1. V was clipped by 5 bases and J by 6 bases; unmatched bases: 6. CDR1 is MDHEN, CDR2 SYDVKM, per germline. The CDR3 contains 14 residues. The CDR3 protein is CASSLTTGGNEQFF. The CDR3 region has the DNA TGTGCCAGCAGTCTAACAACAGGGGGCAATGAGCAGTTCTTC.

V gene TRBV7-2 combines with J gene TRBJ2-1, with D maybe TRBD1 (6 bases). Between the trimmed V and J ends, which lost 3 bases and 6 bases, there was a span of 12 bases. This CDR3 region has 14 residues. Per germline, CDR1 SGHTA and CDR2 FQGNSA. CDR3 DNA sequence: TGTGCCAGCAGCTTGGGTCCAGGGGTCAATGAGCAGTTCTTC. Translation gives CASSLGPGVNEQFF.

The chain recombines TRBV11-2 with TRBJ2-2; 14 nucleotides align to TRBD2. Germline V gene lookup returns CDR1 SGHAT and CDR2 FQNNGV. V gave up 5 bases and J gave up 1 base; unmatched junction bases: 6. The CDR3 is 18 amino acids. The CDR3 here is CASSGRTSGGKNTGELFF. The CDR3 DNA reads as TGTGCCAGCAGCGGGAGGACTAGCGGGGGGAAGAACACCGGGGAGCTGTTTTTT.

The rearrangement links TRBV9 to TRBJ2-1; D uncertain. V lost 1 base and J lost 4, with 6 bases in between. This CDR3 spans 13 amino acids. Looked up from germline, CDR1 is SGDLS and CDR2 is YYNGEE. The chain's CDR3 is CASSVYLYNEQFF. Written as DNA, the CDR3 is TGTGCCAGCAGCGTATATCTTTACAATGAGCAGTTCTTC.